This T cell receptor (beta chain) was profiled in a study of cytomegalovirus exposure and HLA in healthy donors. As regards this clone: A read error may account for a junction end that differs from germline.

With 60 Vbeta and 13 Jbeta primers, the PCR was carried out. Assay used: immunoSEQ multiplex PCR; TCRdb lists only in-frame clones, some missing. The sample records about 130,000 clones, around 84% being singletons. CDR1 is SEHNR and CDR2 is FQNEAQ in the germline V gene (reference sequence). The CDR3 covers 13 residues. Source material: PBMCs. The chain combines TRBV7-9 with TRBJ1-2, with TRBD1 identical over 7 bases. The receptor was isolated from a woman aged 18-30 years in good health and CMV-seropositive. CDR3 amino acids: CSSSLTRGYGYTF. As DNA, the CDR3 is TGTTCCAGCAGCTTAACCAGGGGGTATGGCTACACCTTC.